The clone carrying this T cell receptor beta chain was seen only once. The data derive from a study of blood T cell repertoires in COVID-19. Overall study context: From the United States, Italy and Spain came samples of acute and convalescent COVID-19. Sample material is recorded as cDNA or gDNA derived from T cells, B-cell-depleted T cells, or PBMCs.

The authors' processing: The authors estimated nucleated cell counts from reference gene primer amplification. The assay was immunoSEQ multiplex PCR, and TCRdb's table has in-frame clones only and misses some. V and J calls and clone size follow that table, whereas D and trimming were derived from the DNA. The sample includes roughly 190,000 clones, 86% seen only once; the top ten take roughly 3.3%. The V end lost 6 bases, the J end lost 4 bases, and 15 bases lay between the germline ends. The CDR3 runs to 14 residues. The germline V gene encodes CDR1 SNHLY and CDR2 FYNNEI. The source material was peripheral blood. The chain employs TRBV2 and TRBJ1-1; D possibly corresponds to TRBD1 (5 bases). The receptor was isolated from a man between 65 and 85 years old with acute or convalescent COVID-19. The CDR3 region has the DNA TGTGCCAGCAGGACAGTAAAGGGAAGCACTGAAGCTTTCTTT. Encoded protein: CASRTVKGSTEAFF.